This T cell receptor (gamma chain) was profiled in a study of gamma-delta chains in newborns, infants, children. Study as a whole: Polyclonal expansion of innate γδ T cells after birth follows microbial exposure.

Germline V gives CDR1 EGSTGY, CDR2 YDSYTSSV. Trimming at V came to 5 bases and at J to 11 bases, leaving 8 bases not matched to a gene. The CDR3 extends over 12 amino acids. TCRdb reran clone calling via CATT on the reads. The sample lists about 3,700 gamma-chain clones, roughly 60% occurring once. This receptor was identified in a child who was a newborn, infant or young child, either healthy, febrile or measles-vaccinated (not recorded which). The chain couples TRGV4 to TRGJP2. The J gene comes from matching the DNA to germline here; TCRdb lacks it. Sequencing used blood. The CDR3 nucleotides read TGTGCCACCTGGGCGGTATCATGGATCAAGACGTTT. This translates into CATWAVSWIKTF.